One and the same sample provided the 26 T cell receptor beta chains below, sequenced in a study of T cell changes during pregnancy in multiple sclerosis. This table comes from immunoSEQ multiplex PCR, and its TCRdb copy is limited to in-frame clones, with some not included. In the table there are some 100,000 clones, just over 90% of which are singletons. The specimen was peripheral blood, collected in the second trimester of pregnancy. These receptors all stem from a female donor with multiple sclerosis, enrolled in a pregnancy study.

This chain connects TRBV7-8 to TRBJ2-5; D remains ambiguous. CDR1 and CDR2 from the germline V gene are SGHVS and FQNEAQ. V was cut by 6 bases and J by 5 bases, with 10 bases left in between. The CDR3 is made up of 12 amino acids. CDR3 DNA: TGTGCCAGCAGGGCTAGAAGGGAGACCCAGTACTTC. Protein sequence: CASRARRETQYF.

The rearrangement links TRBV5-4 to TRBJ1-3, with a weak D call TRBD1 (6 bases). The ends were cut back, 0 bases at V and 3 bases at J, with 10 bases in the middle. Germline V gene data show CDR1 as SGHNT and CDR2 as YYREEE (reference sequence). The CDR3 is made up of 15 amino acids. CDR3 sequence reads: CASSLEGGHGNTIYF. CDR3 DNA sequence: TGTGCCAGCAGCTTGGAGGGGGGGCATGGAAACACCATATATTTT.

This clone was detected once. The V gene is TRBV28, the J gene TRBJ2-2; 13 nucleotides line up with TRBD2. The germline V gene encodes CDR1 MDHEN and CDR2 SYDVKM. The CDR3 covers 17 residues. V trimming: 5 bases; J trimming: 6 bases; junction bases outside the gene matches: 9. The CDR3 region is CASSKGLAGLRAGELFF. The CDR3, as DNA: TGTGCCAGCAGTAAGGGACTAGCGGGATTGAGGGCCGGGGAGCTGTTTTTT.

This chain links TRBV5-1 with TRBJ2-7; the D gene is possibly TRBD2 (6 bases). Germline V CDR1 and CDR2: SGHRS, YFSETQ. The germline V and J ends were trimmed by 1 base and 0 bases, with 8 bases remaining between them. This CDR3 spans 14 amino acids. The CDR3 DNA reads TGCGCCAGCAGCTTGTCCGGGAGCTCCTACGAGCAGTACTTC. Its protein is CASSLSGSSYEQYF.

This rearrangement joins TRBV5-8 to TRBJ2-2, with TRBD1 matching over 7 bases. Germline lookup yields CDR1 SGHTS and CDR2 YDEGEE. The CDR3 loop spans 15 amino acids. Trimming cost V 5 bases and J 6 bases; bases outside gene matches: 10. CDR3 sequence: CASRKRTGGAGELFF. The DNA of the CDR3 is TGTGCCAGCAGAAAAAGGACAGGAGGTGCCGGGGAGCTGTTTTTT.

This chain connects TRBV5-4 to TRBJ2-2; a possible D gene is TRBD1 (6 bases). CDR1 SGHNT and CDR2 YYREEE come from the germline V gene (reference sequence). The CDR3 runs to 16 residues. Trimming pared 0 bases from V and 0 bases from J, leaving 9 bases between. The chain's CDR3 is CASSLVSGANTGELFF. CDR3 DNA sequence: TGTGCCAGCAGCTTGGTTTCAGGGGCGAACACCGGGGAGCTGTTTTTT.

The gene calls are TRBV30 and TRBJ1-2, with 7 bases that match TRBD1. In germline, CDR1 is GTSNPN, CDR2 SVGIG (reference sequence). V was pared by 3 bases and J by 8 bases, with 12 bases of the junction left unmatched. The CDR3 loop spans 14 amino acids. The CDR3 region is CAWSPDRALAGYTF. The CDR3 bases are TGTGCCTGGAGCCCCGACAGGGCCCTTGCGGGCTACACCTTC.

V is TRBV5-5 and J is TRBJ1-2; D is ambiguous. V was pared by 1 base and J by 4 bases, with 11 bases between. This CDR3 has 14 residues. Looked up from germline, CDR1 is SGHKS and CDR2 is YYEKEE (reference sequence). CDR3 in DNA: TGTGCCAGCAGCTTGAATGCAGAATTCTATGGCTACACCTTC. Translated, it gives CASSLNAEFYGYTF.

This clone has only one observation. The chain uses TRBV5-5 and TRBJ2-5; TRBD1 is a possible D gene (6 bases). The CDR3 loop spans 15 amino acids. Germline V gives CDR1 SGHKS, CDR2 YYEKEE (reference sequence). Trimming stripped 1 base from V and 1 base from J, with 11 bases between. DNA of the CDR3: TGTGCCAGCAGCTTGAGTGGGACATTCCAAGAGACCCAGTACTTC. The encoded protein is CASSLSGTFQETQYF.

The chain uses TRBV29-1 and TRBJ2-1; TRBD1 might be the D (6 bases). V lost 5 bases, J lost 15 bases, and 23 bases lay in between. The CDR3 length is 13 residues. CDR1 is SQVTM and CDR2 is ANQGSEA in the germline V gene. This CDR3 is CSVQLNRVTDLFF. The CDR3 DNA sequence: TGCAGCGTTCAACTAAACAGGGTCACGGACCTGTTCTTC.

The genes are TRBV19 and TRBJ1-4; TRBD1 agrees at 8 bases. V trimming: 6 bases; J trimming: 5 bases; junction bases outside the gene matches: 8. The germline CDR1 and CDR2 sequences are LNHDA and SQIVND (reference sequence). The CDR3 covers 15 residues. This CDR3 reads CASSARTGWNEKLFF. The CDR3 bases are TGTGCCAGTAGCGCCCGGACAGGGTGGAATGAAAAACTGTTTTTT.

The rearrangement joins TRBV11-2 to TRBJ1-4, with 9 positions matching TRBD1. This CDR3 has 16 amino acids. V was pared by 5 bases and J by 4 bases, with 8 bases of the junction left unmatched. Germline V gene sequence: CDR1 SGHAT, CDR2 FQNNGV. CDR3 in amino acids: CASSPNPTGGNEKLFF. CDR3 in DNA: TGTGCCAGCAGCCCCAATCCGACAGGGGGTAATGAAAAACTGTTTTTT.

The chain couples TRBV28 to TRBJ1-2, with a weak D call TRBD1 (5 bases). CDR1 and CDR2 from the germline V gene are MDHEN and SYDVKM. V was pared by 4 bases and J by 7 bases, with 10 bases between. This CDR3 has 12 amino acids. The chain's CDR3 is CASSYQGGGYTF. The CDR3 region has the DNA TGTGCCAGCAGTTACCAGGGTGGTGGCTACACCTTC.

The J gene is TRBJ1-1, the V gene TRBV7-9, with D tentatively TRBD1 (5 bases). The ends were cut back, 6 bases at V and 1 base at J, with 9 bases in the middle. The CDR3 contains 13 residues. From germline, CDR1 is SEHNR and CDR2 FQNEAQ (reference sequence). CDR3 in DNA: TGTGCCAGCAGGCGGACACAGAACACTGAAGCTTTCTTT. This codes for CASRRTQNTEAFF.

This sequence joins TRBV27 and TRBJ2-7, with a weak D call TRBD1 (6 bases). Looked up from germline, CDR1 is MNHEY and CDR2 is SMNVEV (reference sequence). The CDR3 has 14 amino acids. Trimming stripped 5 bases from V and 6 bases from J, with 17 bases between. CDR3 protein: CASSIHTGPGEQYF. CDR3 nucleotide sequence: TGTGCCAGCAGTATCCATACAGGGCCGGGCGAGCAGTACTTC.

V usage is TRBV5-1 and J usage is TRBJ1-4; no definite D call. Trimming stripped 1 base from V and 4 bases from J, with 11 bases between. The CDR3 extends over 15 amino acids. Germline V lookup: CDR1 SGHRS, CDR2 YFSETQ. CDR3 nucleotide sequence: TGCGCCAGCAGCTTGAAATCGCAGTTTAATGAAAAACTGTTTTTT. Protein product: CASSLKSQFNEKLFF.

J is TRBJ1-1 and V is TRBV19, with unresolved D. The CDR3 covers 15 residues. V shed 1 base and J shed 2 bases, with 11 bases lying between them. Germline CDR1 reads LNHDA; CDR2 reads SQIVND (reference sequence). This chain's CDR3 is CASSIGNSFNTEAFF. The CDR3 DNA sequence: TGTGCCAGTAGTATAGGCAACAGTTTTAACACTGAAGCTTTCTTT.

The chain joins TRBV28 to TRBJ1-5, with unresolved D. The germline CDR1 and CDR2 sequences are MDHEN and SYDVKM. The CDR3 has 16 residues. Trimming left V 5 bases short and J 2 bases short, with 16 bases between. Written as DNA, the CDR3 is TGTGCCAGCAGTCCCGGAGGAGGGAACGGCAATCAGCCCCAGCATTTT. Amino acid sequence: CASSPGGGNGNQPQHF.

The V call is TRBV30, the J call TRBJ2-1; the match to TRBD2 covers 14 bases. V dropped 1 base and J dropped 8; count of bases not matched to a gene: 13. CDR1 is GTSNPN and CDR2 is SVGIG in the germline V gene (reference sequence). The CDR3 spans 18 residues. The CDR3, as DNA: TGTGCCTGGAGTGAGGACCGACTAGCGGGGGGGGTCGGGGATGAGCAGTTCTTC. Its translation: CAWSEDRLAGGVGDEQFF.

This clone was found a few times. The rearrangement uses TRBV19 and TRBJ1-2; D possibly corresponds to TRBD1 (5 bases). CDR1 and CDR2 from the germline V gene are LNHDA and SQIVND (reference sequence). Trimming took off 6 bases at V and 3 bases at J, with 11 bases between the two ends. CDR3 length: 13 amino acids. The CDR3 DNA reads as TGTGCCAGTAGCTGGCAGGGCGACTATGGCTACACCTTC. This codes for CASSWQGDYGYTF.

The V gene is TRBV30, the J gene TRBJ1-1; possibly TRBD1 for D (6 bases). The CDR3 extends over 14 amino acids. Germline V gene data show CDR1 as GTSNPN and CDR2 as SVGIG (reference sequence). V lost 0 bases to trimming and J lost 5 bases, with 13 bases between them. The chain's CDR3 is CAWSVRGAGTEAFF. The CDR3 DNA is TGTGCCTGGAGTGTACGGGGGGCAGGAACTGAAGCTTTCTTT.

This clone was seen only a few times. The V call is TRBV7-9, the J call TRBJ1-1; possible D gene TRBD1, 6 bases. In germline, CDR1 is SEHNR, CDR2 FQNEAQ (reference sequence). The CDR3 loop spans 14 amino acids. Deletions cut 3 bases from V and 5 bases from J, with 13 bases between. In DNA form, the CDR3 reads TGTGCCAGCAGCTTGGAAACAGGGCATACTGAAGCTTTCTTT. Residues: CASSLETGHTEAFF.

The J gene is TRBJ2-5, the V gene TRBV11-2, with 8 bases fitting TRBD1. The CDR3 has 15 amino acids. V was clipped by 3 bases and J by 4 bases; unmatched bases: 7. From germline, CDR1 is SGHAT and CDR2 FQNNGV. CDR3 nucleotide sequence: TGTGCCAGCAGCTTTCTCGCGCAGGGGGCAGAGACCCAGTACTTC. Translation: CASSFLAQGAETQYF.

The gene calls are TRBV4-2 and TRBJ1-3; D is unresolved. V was clipped by 0 bases and J by 3 bases, with 3 bases between them. The CDR3 totals 13 residues. Germline CDR1 reads LGHNA; CDR2 reads YNFKEQ. The CDR3, as DNA: TGTGCCAGCAGCCAAGAATATGGAAACACCATATATTTT. As protein: CASSQEYGNTIYF.

The chain is built from TRBV9 and TRBJ1-5, with 10 bases identical to TRBD1. This CDR3 is 14 amino acids long. Germline values: CDR1 SGDLS, CDR2 YYNGEE. The V gene end was trimmed by 4 bases and the J gene end by 6 bases; junction bases not matched to a gene: 4. The CDR3 spells CASSPGTGVQPQHF. CDR3 DNA: TGTGCCAGCAGCCCTGGGACAGGGGTTCAGCCCCAGCATTTT.

The rearrangement joins TRBV7-2 to TRBJ2-1; TRBD2 aligns across 9 bases. The germline gives CDR1 SGHTA, CDR2 FQGNSA. Germline trimming cut 5 bases from V and 9 bases from J; bases unmatched to any gene: 11. CDR3 length equals 15 residues. The CDR3 DNA is TGTGCCAGCAGCCCGGGATTAGCGGGAGTTGTTGAGCAGTTCTTC. Amino acids: CASSPGLAGVVEQFF.